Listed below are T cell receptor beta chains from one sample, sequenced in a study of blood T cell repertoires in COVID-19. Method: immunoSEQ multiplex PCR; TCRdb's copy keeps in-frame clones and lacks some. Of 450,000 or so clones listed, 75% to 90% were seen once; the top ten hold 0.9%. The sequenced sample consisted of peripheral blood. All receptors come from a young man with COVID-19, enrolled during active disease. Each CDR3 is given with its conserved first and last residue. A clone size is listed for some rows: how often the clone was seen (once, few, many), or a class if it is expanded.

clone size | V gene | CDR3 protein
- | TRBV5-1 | CASSSGTGGWETQYF
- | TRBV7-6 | CASSLATGGPEQFF
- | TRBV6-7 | CASSYPYWGQCGQPQHF
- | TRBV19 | CASSDRQGVTDTQYF
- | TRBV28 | CASSPLGTSRQQETQYF
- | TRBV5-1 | CASSLIGGAAQPQHF
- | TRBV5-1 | CASSLEAASGQETQYF
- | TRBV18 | CASSPPGREQYF
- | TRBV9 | CASSPEEGEQFF
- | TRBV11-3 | CASSSPTGDYNEQFF
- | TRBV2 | CASSRTSGSNTGELFF
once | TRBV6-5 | CASSYSPGQYEQYF
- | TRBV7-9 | CASSFTSGRETQYF
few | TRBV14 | CASSQGEGPRETQYF
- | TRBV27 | CASSLYLGAYEQYF
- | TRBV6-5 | CASSSIHQGQGTQFF
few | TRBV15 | CATSRDIRGSYEQYF
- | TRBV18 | CASSPDYRGQETQYF
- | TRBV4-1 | CASSQETGGHQPQHF
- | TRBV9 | CASSSLTGGEQYF
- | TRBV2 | CASVAGQNTEAFF
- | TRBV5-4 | CASSLRRGWESSYNSPLHF
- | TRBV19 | CASSIPPLAGVAGELFF
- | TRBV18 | CASSHLDRGGQYF
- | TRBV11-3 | CASSLVYQDQETQYF
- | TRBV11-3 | CASSLGRGQNTEAFF
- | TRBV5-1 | CASSTGTGSFMGYEQYF
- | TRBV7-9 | CASSLAGGETQYF
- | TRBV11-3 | CASSLVQGNGYTF
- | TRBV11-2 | CASSLVASGPPRTQYF
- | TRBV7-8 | CASSRGGQGFTDTQYF
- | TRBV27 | CASSLSVAAPLGQFF
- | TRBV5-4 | CASSFSGGSYNEQFF
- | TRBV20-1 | CSAEPRETQYF
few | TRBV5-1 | CASSRIGAGVSYEQYF
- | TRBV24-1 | CATSDSSAGGELFF
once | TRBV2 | CASSGAGGVSYNEQFF
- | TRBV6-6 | CASSRSGTGFTNTGELFF
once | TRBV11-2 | CASSLVLRGTEQYF
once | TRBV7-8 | CASSRTSGGPGTTYEQYF
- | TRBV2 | CASPTGTSGGAIETQYF
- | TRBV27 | CASRSGWRGEQYF